This T cell receptor (beta chain) was sequenced in a study of siplizumab effects on memory and regulatory T cells. Study results and limitations: In the presence of siplizumab, alloreactive sequences traceable to unstimulated CD4+ memory cells were significantly reduced. Proliferating clones, CD4+ or CD8+, lacked an assignable naive or memory phenotype in roughly 75-96% of cases.

TCRdb's table, derived via immunoSEQ multiplex PCR, lists solely in-frame clones and lacks some. In the table there are tens of thousands of clones, roughly 93% of which are singletons. Turning to this clone: Its antigen remains unidentified.

This TCR was sampled from a human donor in good health. The sequencing sample was made of CD8+ T cells sorted from blood.

The DNA for the CDR3 is TGCGCCAGCAGCCTCGTTCTGGGCGGGGGGAGTAATGAGCAGTTCTTC. It is translated as CASSLVLGGGSNEQFF. The rearrangement uses TRBV4-1 and TRBJ2-1, with 8 positions matching TRBD2. CDR3 length: 16 amino acids. Germline lookup yields CDR1 MGHRA and CDR2 YSYEKL. The J segment lost 7 bases and the V segment lost 4 bases, leaving 12 bases of the junction unmatched.